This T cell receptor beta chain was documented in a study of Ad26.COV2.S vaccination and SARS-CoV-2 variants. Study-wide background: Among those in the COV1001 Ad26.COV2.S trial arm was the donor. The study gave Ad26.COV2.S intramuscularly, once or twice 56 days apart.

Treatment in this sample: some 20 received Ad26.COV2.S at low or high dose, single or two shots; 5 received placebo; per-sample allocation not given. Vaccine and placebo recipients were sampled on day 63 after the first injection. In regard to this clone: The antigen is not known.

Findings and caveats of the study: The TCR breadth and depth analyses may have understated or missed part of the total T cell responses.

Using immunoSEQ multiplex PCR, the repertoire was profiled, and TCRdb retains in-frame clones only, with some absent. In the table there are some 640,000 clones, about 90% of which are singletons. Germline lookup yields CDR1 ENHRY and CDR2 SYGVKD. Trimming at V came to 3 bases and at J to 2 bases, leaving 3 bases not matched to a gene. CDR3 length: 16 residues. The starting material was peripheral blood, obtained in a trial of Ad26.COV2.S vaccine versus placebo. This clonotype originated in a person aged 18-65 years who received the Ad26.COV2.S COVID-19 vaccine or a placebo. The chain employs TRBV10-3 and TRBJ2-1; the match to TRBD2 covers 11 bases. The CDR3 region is CAISERLAGTYNEQFF. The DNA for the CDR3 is TGTGCCATCAGTGAAAGACTAGCGGGGACCTACAATGAGCAGTTCTTC.